This T cell receptor (beta chain) was identified during a study of T cell responses to AZD1222 COVID-19 vaccine. Trimming took off 1 base at V and 2 bases at J, with 12 bases between the two ends. This CDR3 is built from 15 residues. Per germline, CDR1 SEHNR and CDR2 FQNEAQ (reference sequence). The method was immunoSEQ multiplex PCR; TCRdb's version includes in-frame clones alone and lacks a portion of them. This table has approximately 98,000 clones, around 90% appearing once. Sequencing used peripheral blood, obtained on day 0 of MenACWY control vaccination. The clonotype originates from an adult in good health. The chain couples TRBV7-9 to TRBJ2-7, with D possibly matching TRBD1 (5 bases). CDR3 in DNA: TGTGCCAGCAGCTTAGTTAGGGGTGGCCCCTACGAGCAGTACTTC. Its protein is CASSLVRGGPYEQYF.